A single sample gave rise to the 14 T cell receptor beta chains below, sequenced in a study of spatial heterogeneity in lung cancer. Time point meaning: blood at routine non-recurrence follow-up after resection. TCRdb ran MiXCR on the 5' RACE reads and lists one entry per CDR3 protein. The sample lists tens of thousands of distinct CDR3 sequences; approximately 20% were seen once. The sequences come from PBMCs, collected at follow-up. These TCRs come from a male donor with early-stage non-small cell lung cancer.

This clonotype was detected many times. The V call is TRBV24-1, the J call TRBJ2-1; D is ambiguous. The germline V gene has CDR1 KGHDR and CDR2 SFDVKD. The CDR3 is made up of 16 amino acids. V lost 4 bases, J lost 1 base, and 13 bases lay in between. CDR3 in amino acids: CATSDSFIGSYNEQFF. DNA for the CDR3: TGTGCCACCAGTGACTCCTTTATAGGTTCCTACAATGAGCAGTTCTTC.

CDR3 loop: CASSYATGMYGYTF. The DNA of the CDR3 is TGTGCCAGCAGTTACGCCACAGGGATGTATGGCTACACCTTC. The chain links TRBV6-2 or TRBV6-3 to TRBJ1-2; D may be TRBD1 (6 bases). CDR1 and CDR2 (germline): MNHEY, SVGEGT. The CDR3 covers 14 residues. V dropped 2 bases and J dropped 5 bases, with 12 bases sitting between them.

In its sample, this clonotype was seen a few times. A junction end diverges from the germline sequence, so it may reflect a read error. This chain joins TRBV20-1 and TRBJ2-6; the D is unclear. CDR1 DFQATT and CDR2 SNEGSKA come from the germline V gene (reference sequence). The CDR3 runs 14 residues. DNA of the CDR3: TGCAGTGCGAGAGCTACCTCTGGGGCCAACGTCCTGACTTTC. Its protein product is CSARATSGANVLTF.

The sample holds a few counts of this clonotype. The rearrangement joins TRBV7-2 to TRBJ2-6, with no clear D. This CDR3 comprises 13 residues. Germline V gives CDR1 SGHTA, CDR2 FQGNSA. Trimming shortened V by 8 bases and J by 2 bases, and 7 bases separated the two germline ends. Here the CDR3 reads CASGVPGANVLTF. DNA of the CDR3: TGTGCCAGCGGGGTCCCTGGGGCCAACGTCCTGACTTTC. Full variable domain (rest looked up from reference TRBV7-2 and TRBJ2-6): GAGVSQSPSNKVTEKGKDVELRCDPISGHTALYWYRQSLGQGLEFLIYFQGNSAPDKSGLPSDRFSAERTGGSVSTLTIQRTQQEDSAVYLCASGVPGANVLTFGAGSRLTVL.

This clonotype was seen a single time. At one of its ends the junction is not consistent with the germline gene, which may arise from a read error. V and J are TRBV6-5 and TRBJ1-4; no definite D call. Germline CDR1 and CDR2: MNHEY and SVGAGI. The CDR3 is 15 amino acids. The CDR3 DNA follows: TGTGCCAGCAGCCGCGATGGGATGCGGAATGAAAAACTGCTTTTT. Its translation: CASSRDGMRNEKLLF.

In this sample, this clonotype turned up a few times. The chain has TRBV20-1 and TRBJ1-5; 7 nucleotides agree with TRBD1. CDR3 length: 14 residues. Germline V gene data show CDR1 as DFQATT and CDR2 as SNEGSKA (reference sequence). With V trimmed by 4 bases and J by 1 base, 4 bases remained unmatched. In nucleotides, the CDR3 is TGCAGTGCTAAGACAGGGAGCAGCAATCAGCCCCAGCATTTT. Protein sequence: CSAKTGSSNQPQHF.

CDR3 in amino acids: CASSLLSTGEGTEAFF. CDR3 nucleotides: TGCGCCAGCAGCTTGCTTTCGACGGGGGAAGGCACTGAAGCTTTCTTT. This chain links TRBV5-1 with TRBJ1-1; a weak D match, TRBD1 (5 bases). The CDR3 has 16 residues. In germline, CDR1 is SGHRS, CDR2 YFSETQ. The germline V and J ends were trimmed by 1 base and 4 bases, with 17 bases remaining between them.

The chain uses TRBV20-1 and TRBJ2-3; tentative D call: TRBD2 (6 bases). V lost 5 bases, J lost 3 bases, and 9 bases lay in between. The germline V gene has CDR1 DFQATT and CDR2 SNEGSKA (reference sequence). The CDR3 length is 12 residues. Here the CDR3 reads CSALRGTDTQYF. The CDR3 DNA is TGCAGTGCTCTTCGGGGGACAGATACGCAGTATTTT.

The J gene is TRBJ1-1, the V gene TRBV6-5; D perhaps matches TRBD1 (6 bases). CDR1 and CDR2 (germline): MNHEY, SVGAGI. There are 17 residues in the CDR3. With 6 bases removed from V and 1 base from J, the gap between germline ends came to 21 bases. As DNA, the CDR3 is TGTGCCAGCAGCGTGGGGGGTCTAGGGGGTTGGAACACTGAAGCTTTCTTT. It specifies CASSVGGLGGWNTEAFF.

This clonotype was observed many times. The rearrangement uses TRBV7-8 and TRBJ2-2, with 12 bases that match TRBD2. Germline-derived CDR1 and CDR2 are SGHVS and FQNEAQ. The CDR3 has 19 residues. Trimming took 6 bases from V and 3 from J; bases not matched to a gene: 14. This chain's CDR3 is CASRLISTSGGRDTGELFF. The CDR3 region has the DNA TGTGCCAGCAGATTAATATCGACTAGCGGGGGCCGGGACACCGGGGAGCTGTTTTTT.

This sequence joins TRBV20-1 and TRBJ2-3; D might be TRBD2 (7 bases). Germline V gene lookup returns CDR1 DFQATT and CDR2 SNEGSKA (reference sequence). The CDR3 length is 15 residues. V was shortened by 3 bases and J by 4 bases, with 17 bases between the two germline ends. CDR3 in amino acids: CSASWLADSADTQYF. Here the CDR3 DNA reads TGCAGTGCTAGTTGGCTAGCGGACAGCGCAGATACGCAGTATTTT.

A few counts support this clonotype. This rearrangement joins TRBV5-1 to TRBJ2-7, with D unclear. CDR1 is SGHRS, CDR2 YFSETQ, per germline. CDR3 length: 13 residues. V lost 0 bases and J 3 bases, leaving 7 bases between the germline ends. CDR3 sequence: CASSLGQDYEQYF. CDR3 nucleotides: TGCGCCAGCAGCTTGGGGCAGGACTACGAGCAGTACTTC.

This clonotype was seen ten or more times. This sequence joins TRBV12-5 and TRBJ1-5; 11 bases align to TRBD1. The CDR3 has 19 residues. V dropped 0 bases and J dropped 6; count of bases not matched to a gene: 13. The germline V gene encodes CDR1 LGHNT and CDR2 FRNRAP. The CDR3 DNA reads TGTGCTAGTGGTTTGGTTCCCGACGGACAGGGGGCGTCCGTTCAGCCCCAGCATTTT. Translating gives CASGLVPDGQGASVQPQHF.

This clonotype was observed many times. The chain carries TRBV5-1 and TRBJ1-1, with 8 bases matching TRBD1. With 4 bases clipped from V and 3 bases from J, the junction kept 5 bases outside the gene matches. This CDR3 comprises 14 residues. CDR1 and CDR2 from the germline V gene are SGHRS and YFSETQ. This CDR3 reads CASSTGQGYTEAFF. The CDR3 DNA follows: TGCGCCAGCAGCACCGGACAGGGATACACTGAAGCTTTCTTT.